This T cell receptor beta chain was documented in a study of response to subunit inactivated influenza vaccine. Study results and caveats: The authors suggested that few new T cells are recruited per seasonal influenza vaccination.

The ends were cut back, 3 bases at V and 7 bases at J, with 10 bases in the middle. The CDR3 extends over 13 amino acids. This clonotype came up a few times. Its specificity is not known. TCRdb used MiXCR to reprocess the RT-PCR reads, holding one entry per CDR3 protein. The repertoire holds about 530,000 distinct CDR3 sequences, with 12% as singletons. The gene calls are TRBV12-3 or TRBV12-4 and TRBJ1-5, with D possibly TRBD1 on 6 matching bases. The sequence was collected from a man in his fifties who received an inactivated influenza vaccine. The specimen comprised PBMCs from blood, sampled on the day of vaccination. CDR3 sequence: CASSFGRGQPQHF. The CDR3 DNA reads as TGTGCCAGCAGTTTTGGTAGGGGGCAGCCCCAGCATTTT.